In this sample, the clone carrying this TCR beta chain turned up a few times. CDR1 and CDR2 from the germline V gene are MGHRA and YSYEKL. The CDR3 contains 13 residues. Trimming stripped 0 bases from V and 7 bases from J, with 9 bases between. The sample comes from a study of blood T cell repertoires in COVID-19. TCRdb keeps only in-frame clones here, not all; method: immunoSEQ multiplex PCR. Of about 330,000 clones in the sample, around 82% were seen once. The clonotype was recovered from a woman aged 50 to 65 with acute or convalescent COVID-19. Sequences were obtained from peripheral blood. The chain employs TRBV4-1 and TRBJ1-2; D remains ambiguous. CDR3 DNA sequence: TGCGCCAGCAGCCAAGAGAACGAGGGTGGCTACACCTTC. This sequence encodes CASSQENEGGYTF.